These 14 T cell receptor beta chains share one sample of origin, sequenced in a study of technical replicates of blood from a few donors. Using immunoSEQ multiplex PCR, the repertoire was profiled, and TCRdb retains in-frame clones only, with some absent. The top ten clones hold around 5.2% of a sample with over 55,000 clones, about 90% of them seen once. The sequenced sample consisted of PBMCs. Receptors originate from a human donor in good health. Some clones in this sample may be carry-over from other donors' samples.

This chain uses TRBV4-1 with TRBJ2-2; weak D call: TRBD1 (6 bases). This CDR3 has 16 amino acids. CDR1 and CDR2 from the germline V gene are MGHRA and YSYEKL. The V end was cut by 4 bases, the J end by 3 bases, with 15 bases between. The CDR3 protein is CASSPGQRRDTGELFF. CDR3 bases: TGCGCCAGCAGCCCGGGACAAAGGCGAGACACCGGGGAGCTGTTTTTT.

The chain has TRBV7-6 and TRBJ2-7; possible D gene TRBD2, 7 bases. The CDR3 has 14 residues. The germline V gene has CDR1 SGHVS and CDR2 FNYEAQ. Trimming cost V 1 base and J 5 bases, with 12 bases left between them. The CDR3 here is CASSLGGGHHEQYF. The CDR3 DNA reads as TGTGCCAGCAGCTTAGGGGGGGGCCACCACGAGCAGTACTTC.

The chain links TRBV19 to TRBJ2-2; D might be TRBD1 (6 bases). Germline lookup yields CDR1 LNHDA and CDR2 SQIVND (reference sequence). V was trimmed by 4 bases and J by 4 bases, leaving 10 bases between them. The CDR3 covers 14 residues. The CDR3 DNA is TGTGCCAGTAGTACCCAGGGGATCACCGGGGAGCTGTTTTTT. It encodes CASSTQGITGELFF.

CDR3 region: CASSFTGTGAYEQYF. In DNA form, the CDR3 reads TGCGCCAGCAGCTTTACCGGGACAGGGGCCTACGAGCAGTACTTC. The rearrangement joins TRBV4-1 to TRBJ2-7, with 10 positions matching TRBD1. The CDR3 has 15 residues. J gave up 2 bases and V 5 bases, and 6 bases lay outside the gene matches. Germline lookup yields CDR1 MGHRA and CDR2 YSYEKL.

The chain has TRBV19 and TRBJ1-5; weak D call: TRBD1 (6 bases). Trimming took off 4 bases at V and 2 bases at J, with 9 bases between the two ends. The V gene's germline CDR1 is LNHDA and CDR2 SQIVND (reference sequence). The CDR3 runs 14 residues. The CDR3 loop is CASSKRQGNQPQHF. DNA of the CDR3: TGTGCCAGTAGTAAGAGACAGGGCAATCAGCCCCAGCATTTT.

The rearrangement links TRBV5-6 to TRBJ2-1; D is possibly TRBD1 (5 bases). CDR3 size: 13 residues. Deletions cut 4 bases from V and 9 bases from J, with 14 bases between. The V gene's germline CDR1 is SGHDT and CDR2 YYEEEE. The CDR3 is CASSEMTDPEQFF. The CDR3 DNA reads as TGTGCCAGCAGCGAAATGACAGACCCTGAGCAGTTCTTC.

The chain combines TRBV2 with TRBJ2-7, with TRBD1 matching 10 bases. This CDR3 comprises 14 residues. CDR1 and CDR2 (germline): SNHLY, FYNNEI. J was trimmed by 4 bases and V by 7 bases; bases with no gene match: 7. The DNA of the CDR3 is TGTGCCAGCAACCCCGGGACAGGGGTATACGAGCAGTACTTC. Amino acid sequence: CASNPGTGVYEQYF.

This chain joins TRBV7-2 and TRBJ2-7; 7 nucleotides line up with TRBD2. V shed 4 bases, J shed 0 bases, and the junction held 9 bases outside the gene matches. Germline values: CDR1 SGHTA, CDR2 FQGNSA. There are 16 residues in the CDR3. CDR3 sequence reads: CASSSFSGPASYEQYF. The DNA for the CDR3 is TGTGCCAGCAGCTCCTTTAGCGGGCCCGCCTCCTACGAGCAGTACTTC. The variable domain in full, with the rest retrieved from reference TRBV7-2 and TRBJ2-7, is GAGVSQSPSNKVTEKGKDVELRCDPISGHTALYWYRQSLGQGLEFLIYFQGNSAPDKSGLPSDRFSAERTGGSVSTLTIQRTQQEDSAVYLCASSSFSGPASYEQYFGPGTRLTVT.

The gene calls are TRBV7-8 and TRBJ2-2; 11 nucleotides line up with TRBD1. The CDR3 loop spans 14 amino acids. Germline V lookup: CDR1 SGHVS, CDR2 FQNEAQ. V trimming: 5 bases; J trimming: 7 bases; junction bases outside the gene matches: 3. CDR3 in amino acids: CASSPGQGGGELFF. Written as DNA, the CDR3 is TGTGCCAGCAGCCCGGGACAGGGGGGCGGGGAGCTGTTTTTT.

This clone was seen a handful of times. The chain carries TRBV6-6 and TRBJ2-1; TRBD2 matches 11 bases. Germline CDR1 MNHNY, CDR2 SVGAGI (reference sequence). The CDR3 sequence is 15 residues long. Trimming cost V 5 bases and J 6 bases; bases outside gene matches: 6. CDR3 protein: CASSTGTSGLNEQFF. The CDR3, as DNA: TGTGCCAGCAGTACCGGGACTAGCGGACTCAATGAGCAGTTCTTC.

This chain links TRBV5-4 with TRBJ2-7, with TRBD2 matching 11 bases. The length of the CDR3 is 18 residues. Germline V gives CDR1 SGHNT, CDR2 YYREEE (reference sequence). V was clipped by 3 bases and J by 0 bases; unmatched bases: 11. The CDR3: CASSSGTSGIISSYEQYF. DNA of the CDR3: TGTGCCAGCAGCTCCGGGACTAGCGGAATCATTAGCTCCTACGAGCAGTACTTC.

This rearrangement joins TRBV2 to TRBJ1-6; no firm D call. CDR3 size: 15 residues. V lost 3 bases and J 5 bases, leaving 11 bases between the germline ends. Per the germline V gene, CDR1 is SNHLY and CDR2 is FYNNEI. The CDR3: CASSEGGFDNSPLHF. The CDR3 DNA reads TGTGCCAGCAGTGAGGGCGGGTTCGATAATTCACCCCTCCACTTT.

This rearrangement joins TRBV2 to TRBJ1-2; 9 nucleotides agree with TRBD1. The CDR3 is 14 residues long. Germline V gene data show CDR1 as SNHLY and CDR2 as FYNNEI. The ends lost 3 bases at V and 5 bases at J; junction bases unmatched: 4. CDR3 protein: CASSDPGQGYGYTF. CDR3 sequence (DNA): TGTGCCAGCAGTGATCCGGGACAGGGTTATGGCTACACCTTC.

The J gene is TRBJ2-5, the V gene TRBV10-3, with D possibly TRBD2 on 5 matching bases. V was trimmed by 0 bases and J by 4 bases, leaving 21 bases between them. The CDR3 loop spans 18 amino acids. Germline V gene lookup returns CDR1 ENHRY and CDR2 SYGVKD. The CDR3 loop reads CAISESNWLRDTRETQYF. The CDR3 coding sequence is TGTGCCATCAGTGAGTCGAATTGGCTACGGGATACTCGAGAGACCCAGTACTTC.